The 23 T cell receptor beta chains given below trace back to one sample, sequenced in a study of regulatory T cells in long-lasting Graves disease. Arm-PCR of CDR3 regions and iRepertoire HTBI primers were the basis on which TCR beta libraries were built. Each CDR3 protein gets one entry after TCRdb re-called the multiplex PCR reads with MiXCR. This sample carries a few hundred thousand distinct CDR3 sequences, 20% to 25% of them seen once, and the ten largest clones take approximately 28%. Time point meaning: persistent/refractory GD, antithyroid drugs over 5 years with positive TRAb. PBMC-extracted RNA yielded the TCR library. Sequencing used peripheral blood mononuclear cells (PBMCs), obtained when the disease was refractory, from a patient treated with antithyroid drugs. The receptors come from a middle-aged woman with Graves disease.

This clonotype showed up just a few times. The chain uses TRBV19 and TRBJ1-2; D is unresolved. Deletions cut 5 bases from V and 4 bases from J, with 17 bases between. CDR1 is LNHDA, CDR2 SQIVND, per germline (reference sequence). The CDR3 has 15 residues. This CDR3 reads CASSAGSLAGYGYTF. The CDR3 DNA reads TGTGCCAGTAGTGCGGGATCCCTCGCCGGCTATGGCTACACCTTC. The full variable domain, with the rest looked up from reference TRBV19 and TRBJ1-2, is DGGITQSPKYLFRKEGQNVTLSCEQNLNHDAMYWYRQDPGQGLRLIYYSQIVNDFQKGDIAEGYSVSREKKESFPLTVTSAQKNPTAFYLCASSAGSLAGYGYTFGSGTRLTVV.

CDR3: CSVKRDRNTEAFF. The CDR3 nucleotides are TGCAGCGTCAAAAGGGACAGAAACACTGAAGCTTTCTTT. J is TRBJ1-1 and V is TRBV29-1; 7 bases line up with TRBD1. Per germline, CDR1 SQVTM and CDR2 ANQGSEA. Losses at the gene ends were 6 bases for V and 2 bases for J; bases not matched to a gene: 6. The CDR3 totals 13 residues.

This chain connects TRBV29-1 to TRBJ1-1; D is ambiguous. CDR1 SQVTM and CDR2 ANQGSEA come from the germline V gene. The CDR3 spans 11 residues. V was pared by 3 bases and J by 8 bases, with 10 bases between. The CDR3 reads CSVDPDPEAFF. The DNA for the CDR3 is TGCAGCGTTGATCCCGACCCCGAAGCTTTCTTT.

This clonotype appeared many times. The V call is TRBV27, the J call TRBJ1-3; D remains unclear. This CDR3 has 15 residues. Germline lookup yields CDR1 MNHEY and CDR2 SMNVEV (reference sequence). V lost 5 bases to trimming and J lost 0 bases, with 11 bases between them. CDR3 coding DNA: TGTGCCAGCAGTGGGAATCCCAGCTCTGGAAACACCATATATTTT. Translation gives CASSGNPSSGNTIYF.

This clonotype was recorded a few times. The genes are TRBV20-1 and TRBJ2-7; 7 positions match TRBD1. This CDR3 is 14 amino acids long. J lost 2 bases, V lost 7 bases, and 11 bases had no gene match. CDR1 is DFQATT, CDR2 SNEGSKA, per germline (reference sequence). The CDR3 nucleotides are TGCAGTGTAGCAGCCGGGACAGCAACCTACGAGCAGTACTTC. Translating gives CSVAAGTATYEQYF.

In this sample, this clonotype turned up a few times. The V gene is TRBV4-1, the J gene TRBJ2-7; unclear D gene. The ends were cut back, 0 bases at V and 2 bases at J, with 8 bases in the middle. Germline V lookup: CDR1 MGHRA, CDR2 YSYEKL. The CDR3 covers 14 residues. Here the CDR3 DNA reads TGCGCCAGCAGCCAAGATCACCGAGCCTACGAGCAGTACTTC. This gives the protein CASSQDHRAYEQYF.

At least ten counts were recorded for this clonotype. The chain couples TRBV2 to TRBJ2-2; D may be TRBD1 or TRBD2 (5 bases each). V gave up 6 bases and J gave up 4 bases, with 6 bases separating them. This CDR3 comprises 12 residues. Germline loops: CDR1 SNHLY, CDR2 FYNNEI. CDR3 sequence (DNA): TGTGCCAGCAGGAGGGGCACCGGGGAGCTGTTTTTT. Its protein is CASRRGTGELFF.

The CDR3 protein is CASSLNVARSGNTIYF. The CDR3 DNA is TGTGCCAGCAGCCTCAACGTAGCCCGCTCTGGAAACACCATATATTTT. The rearrangement joins TRBV7-6 to TRBJ1-3; no firm D call. The CDR3 runs 16 residues. Germline V lookup: CDR1 SGHVS, CDR2 FNYEAQ. Trimming removed 5 bases from V and 0 bases from J, with 14 bases in between. The complete variable domain, with remaining parts taken from reference TRBV7-6 and TRBJ1-3, reads GAGVSQSPRYKVTKRGQDVALRCDPISGHVSLYWYRQALGQGPEFLTYFNYEAQQDKSGLPNDRFSAERPEGSISTLTIQRTEQRDSAMYRCASSLNVARSGNTIYFGEGSWLTVV.

This clonotype appeared a few times. The rearrangement joins TRBV30 to TRBJ2-7; perhaps TRBD1 as D (6 bases). This CDR3 contains 13 residues. Deletions cut 2 bases from V and 4 bases from J, with 12 bases between. CDR1 is GTSNPN and CDR2 is SVGIG in the germline V gene (reference sequence). Here the CDR3 DNA reads TGTGCCTGGAGTCAGGGGCCGTTTTACGAGCAGTACTTC. Its translation: CAWSQGPFYEQYF.

This clonotype turned up a few times. The chain couples TRBV30 to TRBJ2-7; D is undetermined. Germline values: CDR1 GTSNPN, CDR2 SVGIG (reference sequence). V was pared by 0 bases and J by 3 bases, with 9 bases between. The CDR3 totals 13 residues. The CDR3 sequence: CAWSVPTGYEQYF. For the CDR3, the DNA is TGTGCCTGGAGTGTCCCGACGGGCTACGAGCAGTACTTC.

This clonotype has ten or more counts. This chain links TRBV28 with TRBJ2-5, with D unresolved. Per the germline V gene, CDR1 is MDHEN and CDR2 is SYDVKM. This CDR3 has 14 amino acids. The V end lost 5 bases, the J end lost 5 bases, and 15 bases lay between the germline ends. In nucleotides, the CDR3 is TGTGCCAGCAGTCCCTTCGAGTGGCAGGAGACCCAGTACTTC. Translation: CASSPFEWQETQYF.

On this clonotype: A single base separates this from a much larger clone, so it may be a read error. The chain joins TRBV20-1 to TRBJ1-1; D is ambiguous. The germline V gene has CDR1 DFQATT and CDR2 SNEGSKA (reference sequence). This CDR3 contains 11 residues. For the CDR3, the DNA is TGCAATGCTAGACCAAACACTGAAGCTTTCTTT. This translates into CNARPNTEAFF.

The chain is built from TRBV12-3 or TRBV12-4 and TRBJ1-2; 11 bases map to TRBD1. The CDR3 covers 15 residues. Trimming took 6 bases from V and 8 from J; bases not matched to a gene: 11. CDR3 amino acids: CASSRWTGGATGYTF. In DNA, the CDR3 is TGTGCCAGCAGCCGGTGGACAGGGGGCGCGACGGGCTACACCTTC.

This rearrangement joins TRBV6-5 to TRBJ1-5, with D tentatively TRBD1 (6 bases). Germline CDR1 and CDR2: MNHEY and SVGAGI. The V end lost 4 bases, the J end lost 2 bases, and 12 bases lay between the germline ends. The CDR3 has 15 amino acids. DNA of the CDR3: TGTGCCAGCAGTTGGTCCGCAGGGGGCAATCAGCCCCAGCATTTT. It specifies CASSWSAGGNQPQHF.

In its sample, this clonotype was seen a few times. The limits of the CDR3 on the DNA are not certain, so only TCRdb's listed CDR3 is given. The rearrangement joins TRBV6-1 to TRBJ2-4; whether TRBD1, the table's D call, matches the DNA was not checked. The CDR3 length is 16 residues, termini included. From germline, CDR1 is MNHNS and CDR2 SASEGT. The CDR3 sequence is CASRPTPVGQGADRYF.

The chain links TRBV2 to TRBJ1-1; D is unresolved. The V gene lost 8 bases and the J gene lost 4 bases, with 20 bases spanning the gap. CDR3 size: 15 residues. Germline V gives CDR1 SNHLY, CDR2 FYNNEI. Here the CDR3 DNA reads TGTGCCAGCGTCTCTAGTGTCAAAAGAGGCACTGAAGCTTTCTTT. This gives the protein CASVSSVKRGTEAFF.

This clonotype appeared many times. The chain couples TRBV6-1 to TRBJ1-5, with D unclear. Trimming cost V 7 bases and J 1 base, with 8 bases left between them. The CDR3 is 13 amino acids. Germline V gene sequence: CDR1 MNHNS, CDR2 SASEGT. In nucleotides, the CDR3 is TGTGCCAGCAAAGTTGGGAGCAATCAGCCCCAGCATTTT. It yields the protein CASKVGSNQPQHF.

The genes are TRBV29-1 and TRBJ2-1; 8 nucleotides match TRBD1. Germline lookup yields CDR1 SQVTM and CDR2 ANQGSEA. Germline trimming cut 8 bases from V and 0 bases from J; bases unmatched to any gene: 9. CDR3 length: 15 amino acids. CDR3 DNA: TGCAGCCCGTGGACAGGGCAAAGCTCCTACAATGAGCAGTTCTTC. Protein product: CSPWTGQSSYNEQFF.

The gene calls are TRBV2 and TRBJ2-7; TRBD2 agrees at 9 bases. The length of the CDR3 is 16 residues. Unmatched junction bases numbered 16, after V lost 8 bases and J lost 5 bases. Looked up from germline, CDR1 is SNHLY and CDR2 is FYNNEI. Here the CDR3 reads CASPGLAGLQPHEQYF. CDR3 DNA sequence: TGTGCCAGCCCGGGGCTAGCGGGACTCCAACCGCACGAGCAGTACTTC.

This clonotype occurred a few times. This rearrangement joins TRBV18 to TRBJ2-7; TRBD1 aligns across 9 bases. Germline V gives CDR1 KGHSH, CDR2 LQKENI. J lost 4 bases, V lost 3 bases, and 4 bases had no gene match. CDR3 length: 14 residues. The CDR3 nucleotides are TGTGCCAGCTCACCGCAAGGGACAGGGTACGAGCAGTACTTC. Translation: CASSPQGTGYEQYF.

This clonotype showed up many times. The V call is TRBV12-3 or TRBV12-4, the J call TRBJ2-7; D may be TRBD1 (6 bases). V shed 5 bases and J shed 7 bases, with 18 bases lying between them. The CDR3 loop spans 14 amino acids. The CDR3 bases are TGTGCCAGCAGTGGCGGGTTAACAGGGTGGGAGCAGTACTTC. Translating gives CASSGGLTGWEQYF.

This chain links TRBV6-5 with TRBJ2-2; D might be TRBD2 (5 bases). Trimming left V 2 bases short and J 4 bases short, with 11 bases between. Germline V CDR1 and CDR2: MNHEY, SVGAGI. The CDR3 runs to 15 residues. The chain's CDR3 is CASSYVGVGTGELFF. CDR3 bases: TGTGCCAGCAGTTACGTGGGAGTGGGCACCGGGGAGCTGTTTTTT.

This clonotype has more than one count but fewer than ten. CDR3 in DNA: TGCAGTGCTAGAAGGACTAGCGGAGGCCCCTACGAGCAGTACTTC. Its translation: CSARRTSGGPYEQYF. The J gene is TRBJ2-7, the V gene TRBV20-1, with TRBD2 identical over 10 bases. CDR3 size: 15 residues. Germline V gene data show CDR1 as DFQATT and CDR2 as SNEGSKA (reference sequence). Germline trimming cut 2 bases from V and 2 bases from J; bases unmatched to any gene: 6.